A single sample gave rise to the 32 T cell receptor beta chains below, sequenced in a study of shared clonotypes between healthy human individuals. Terminally differentiated effector memory CD45RA+ cells were excluded by CCR7 positive selection of CD45RO-negative cells. Sequencing used immunoSEQ multiplex PCR; TCRdb keeps in-frame clones, though not all of them. The sample holds around 2,100,000 clones, about 95% seen once. Sequencing was done on a sample of naive CD8+ T cells sorted from blood. All receptors derive from a young man in good health.

The genes are TRBV15 and TRBJ2-1; 11 bases align to TRBD2. The J segment lost 7 bases and the V segment lost 4 bases, leaving 6 bases of the junction unmatched. Germline V lookup: CDR1 LNHNV, CDR2 YYDKDF (reference sequence). CDR3 length: 15 amino acids. CDR3 in amino acids: CATSKGRLAGNEQFF. The CDR3 DNA follows: TGTGCCACCAGCAAAGGGAGACTAGCGGGAAATGAGCAGTTCTTC.

The chain combines TRBV20-1 with TRBJ1-1; D gene uncertain. This CDR3 region has 8 residues. CDR1 and CDR2 (germline): DFQATT, SNEGSKA (reference sequence). The CDR3 loop reads CGFPEAFF. The CDR3 coding sequence is TGCGGGTTCCCTGAAGCTTTCTTT.

The genes are TRBV28 and TRBJ2-1, with 7 bases that match TRBD2. Germline trimming cut 7 bases from V and 8 bases from J; bases unmatched to any gene: 11. The CDR3 extends over 14 amino acids. Germline assignment: CDR1 MDHEN and CDR2 SYDVKM. CDR3 DNA: TGTGCCAGCACCTCGAGCGGGGACTTGGATGAGCAGTTCTTC. Translation gives CASTSSGDLDEQFF.

This clone has just one count. This chain links TRBV27 with TRBJ2-7; 12 nucleotides agree with TRBD1. CDR3 length equals 14 residues. Losses at the gene ends were 10 bases for V and 6 bases for J; bases not matched to a gene: 10. Germline V gives CDR1 MNHEY, CDR2 SMNVEV (reference sequence). CDR3 amino acids: CATTGTGGPREQYF. The CDR3 region has the DNA TGTGCCACAACCGGGACAGGGGGCCCTCGCGAGCAGTACTTC.

The CDR3 DNA follows: TGTGCCAGCAGCCACAGCGGGGGGGCCTACACCGGGGAGCTGTTTTTT. Residues: CASSHSGGAYTGELFF. The chain recombines TRBV2 with TRBJ2-2; 10 bases align to TRBD2. Germline V lookup: CDR1 SNHLY, CDR2 FYNNEI. V shed 6 bases, J shed 3 bases, and the junction held 7 bases outside the gene matches. The CDR3 has 16 amino acids.

This sequence joins TRBV30 and TRBJ1-2, with 10 bases lining up with TRBD1. This CDR3 is 15 amino acids long. The germline CDR1 and CDR2 sequences are GTSNPN and SVGIG (reference sequence). V was clipped by 2 bases and J by 1 base; unmatched bases: 4. The CDR3 loop reads CAWSIGTGVNYGYTF. CDR3 in DNA: TGTGCCTGGAGTATCGGGACAGGGGTTAACTATGGCTACACCTTC.

The CDR3 DNA follows: TGCGCCAGCAGCCAAGAGGGGACAGGGGGCACGACAGATACGCAGTATTTT. Its translation: CASSQEGTGGTTDTQYF. The V gene is TRBV4-1, the J gene TRBJ2-3, with 12 bases fitting TRBD1. V shed 0 bases and J 3 bases; nucleotides not matched to a gene: 4. This CDR3 comprises 17 residues. CDR1 is MGHRA and CDR2 is YSYEKL in the germline V gene.

The chain has TRBV6-5 and TRBJ2-2; 7 bases map to TRBD2. The junction had 6 bases not matched to a gene; V was cut back by 6 bases and J by 2 bases. The CDR3 covers 15 residues. From germline, CDR1 is MNHEY and CDR2 SVGAGI. The CDR3, as DNA: TGTGCCAGCAGCCTCTCGGGGGGAAACACCGGGGAGCTGTTTTTT. Translated: CASSLSGGNTGELFF.

The gene calls are TRBV20-1 and TRBJ2-3, with D unclear. V gave up 2 bases and J gave up 5 bases, with 5 bases separating them. CDR1 and CDR2 (germline): DFQATT, SNEGSKA (reference sequence). CDR3 length: 11 residues. The CDR3 bases are TGCAGTGCTAGACTGATAGATACGCAGTATTTT. Translation: CSARLIDTQYF.

The rearrangement uses TRBV13 and TRBJ2-1, with 9 bases aligning to TRBD2. The germline CDR1 and CDR2 sequences are PRHDT and FYEKMQ (reference sequence). CDR3 length equals 16 residues. V was clipped by 4 bases and J by 5 bases; unmatched bases: 9. CDR3 nucleotide sequence: TGTGCCAGCAGCTCGAGAGCGGGGGGACGGCACAATGAGCAGTTCTTC. Its protein is CASSSRAGGRHNEQFF.

Here the CDR3 reads CASRSSGYEQYF. The DNA of the CDR3 is TGTGCCAGCCGGAGCTCCGGCTACGAGCAGTACTTC. The V call is TRBV2, the J call TRBJ2-7; D uncertain. CDR3 length: 12 amino acids. The V gene lost 8 bases and the J gene lost 3 bases, with 11 bases spanning the gap. Germline CDR1 is SNHLY and CDR2 is FYNNEI.

V is TRBV6-6 and J is TRBJ2-7; 8 bases map to TRBD2. The CDR3 loop spans 16 amino acids. Germline CDR1 MNHNY, CDR2 SVGAGI (reference sequence). J lost 5 bases, V lost 2 bases, and 11 bases had no gene match. The CDR3: CASSYLSGLAGHEQYF. The DNA of the CDR3 is TGTGCCAGCAGTTACCTCTCGGGGCTAGCGGGCCACGAGCAGTACTTC.

The chain carries TRBV29-1 and TRBJ1-4; unclear D gene. The V end lost 0 bases, the J end lost 8 bases, and 16 bases lay between the germline ends. The CDR3 loop spans 15 amino acids. Germline CDR1 is SQVTM and CDR2 is ANQGSEA. CDR3 bases: TGCAGCGTTGAAGATCCCGGGGTGTCAAGGGAAAAACTGTTTTTT. Its protein is CSVEDPGVSREKLFF.

The sample holds a few counts of this clone. The rearrangement uses TRBV4-1 and TRBJ1-5, with D hard to call. CDR1 is MGHRA and CDR2 is YSYEKL in the germline V gene. The CDR3 is made up of 13 amino acids. V was shortened by 1 base and J by 3 bases, with 4 bases between the two germline ends. CDR3 sequence (DNA): TGCGCCAGCAGCCAAGTCACCAATCAGCCCCAGCATTTT. Translated, it gives CASSQVTNQPQHF.

Details on this clone: Other DNA sequences in this specimen translate into the identical CDR3. The CDR3: CASSPDRGNTEAFF. In DNA, the CDR3 is TGTGCCAGCAGTCCGGACAGAGGAAACACTGAAGCTTTCTTT. The chain couples TRBV27 to TRBJ1-1; a weak D match, TRBD1 (6 bases). V gave up 5 bases and J gave up 2 bases, with 12 bases separating them. The CDR3 has 14 amino acids. Germline assignment: CDR1 MNHEY and CDR2 SMNVEV (reference sequence).

This sequence joins TRBV29-1 and TRBJ2-5, with TRBD2 identical over 10 bases. The end of the DNA aligns better with TRBJ2-7, so the J call may be wrong. Germline CDR1 and CDR2: SQVTM and ANQGSEA. This CDR3 region has 14 residues. The CDR3: CSVESSGSSYEQYF. CDR3 DNA: TGCAGCGTTGAGTCTAGCGGGAGCTCCTACGAGCAGTACTTC.

The V gene is TRBV5-4, the J gene TRBJ1-4; 9 bases map to TRBD1. Germline CDR1 SGHNT, CDR2 YYREEE (reference sequence). After removal of 4 bases from V and 8 bases from J, the junction contained 6 bases not matched to a gene. The CDR3 covers 14 residues. The CDR3 DNA reads TGTGCCAGCAGCGTCGGGACAGGGAGGGAAAAACTGTTTTTT. Its translation is CASSVGTGREKLFF.

This rearrangement joins TRBV19 to TRBJ2-7, with D hard to call. Deletions cut 1 base from V and 5 bases from J, with 9 bases between. From germline, CDR1 is LNHDA and CDR2 SQIVND (reference sequence). The CDR3 covers 13 residues. The CDR3 is CASSIVGYDEQYF. In nucleotides, the CDR3 is TGTGCCAGTAGTATAGTTGGCTACGACGAGCAGTACTTC. Complete variable domain (other parts from reference TRBV19 and TRBJ2-7): DGGITQSPKYLFRKEGQNVTLSCEQNLNHDAMYWYRQDPGQGLRLIYYSQIVNDFQKGDIAEGYSVSREKKESFPLTVTSAQKNPTAFYLCASSIVGYDEQYFGPGTRLTVT.

The J gene is TRBJ2-3, the V gene TRBV7-3; TRBD2 agrees at 7 bases. J lost 2 bases, V lost 5 bases, and 10 bases had no gene match. The CDR3 is made up of 16 amino acids. Germline CDR1 and CDR2: SGHTA and FQGTGA. The CDR3 DNA sequence: TGTGCCAGCAGCCCAAGAAGCGGGGCTATCACAGATACGCAGTATTTT. Protein: CASSPRSGAITDTQYF.

The gene calls are TRBV7-9 and TRBJ2-1; D is possibly TRBD2 (5 bases). CDR1 and CDR2 (germline): SEHNR, FQNEAQ (reference sequence). This CDR3 is 16 amino acids long. V shed 0 bases and J shed 5 bases, with 14 bases lying between them. The CDR3 sequence: CASSLAGGPTHNEQFF. CDR3 coding DNA: TGTGCCAGCAGCTTAGCTGGCGGGCCGACTCACAATGAGCAGTTCTTC.

The chain employs TRBV29-1 and TRBJ2-2; D is undetermined. From germline, CDR1 is SQVTM and CDR2 ANQGSEA. Trimming took 0 bases from V and 6 from J, leaving 8 bases between them. The length of the CDR3 is 13 residues. This CDR3 reads CSVEDMGPGELFF. For the CDR3, the DNA is TGCAGCGTTGAAGATATGGGTCCCGGGGAGCTGTTTTTT.

This clone appeared once. The chain is built from TRBV4-1 and TRBJ2-7; D possibly corresponds to TRBD2 (6 bases). This CDR3 is 15 amino acids long. The V and J ends lost 5 bases and 5 bases respectively, with 19 bases between them. Germline values: CDR1 MGHRA, CDR2 YSYEKL. The chain's CDR3 is CASSYRLGNVDEQYF. DNA for the CDR3: TGCGCCAGCAGCTACCGACTAGGAAACGTCGACGAGCAGTACTTC.

The chain combines TRBV28 with TRBJ1-2; 8 bases fit TRBD1. CDR3 length: 17 amino acids. Trimming removed 0 bases from V and 8 bases from J; junction bases left unmatched: 14. CDR1 MDHEN and CDR2 SYDVKM come from the germline V gene. The CDR3 here is CASSLWTGQGGNYGYTF. The DNA of the CDR3 is TGTGCCAGCAGTTTATGGACCGGACAGGGCGGTAATTACGGCTACACCTTC.

The CDR3 bases are TGTGCCATCAGTGACCCCCTAGGGGGACTTAATGAAAAACTGTTTTTT. It yields the protein CAISDPLGGLNEKLFF. The genes are TRBV10-3 and TRBJ1-4, with D possibly TRBD1 on 6 matching bases. CDR3 length equals 16 residues. Trimming cost V 3 bases and J 4 bases, with 15 bases left between them. Germline V lookup: CDR1 ENHRY, CDR2 SYGVKD.

This chain links TRBV7-9 with TRBJ1-1, with 9 bases fitting TRBD1. Germline V gene sequence: CDR1 SEHNR, CDR2 FQNEAQ (reference sequence). This CDR3 contains 16 residues. Trimming took 2 bases from V and 3 from J; bases not matched to a gene: 7. The CDR3 loop reads CASSLPSQGADTEAFF. Here the CDR3 DNA reads TGTGCCAGCAGCTTACCCTCACAGGGGGCGGACACTGAAGCTTTCTTT.

The chain employs TRBV28 and TRBJ1-1, with TRBD1 as a possible D gene (5 bases). This CDR3 spans 14 amino acids. Germline CDR1 reads MDHEN; CDR2 reads SYDVKM. The V and J ends lost 5 bases and 7 bases respectively, with 17 bases between them. In DNA form, the CDR3 reads TGTGCCAGCAGTCAAACAGAATACAGGTTTGAAGCTTTCTTT. Amino acid sequence: CASSQTEYRFEAFF.

In this sample, this clone turned up once. J is TRBJ2-3 and V is TRBV27; D not resolved. V was clipped by 1 base and J by 6 bases, with 11 bases between them. The CDR3 covers 14 residues. Looked up from germline, CDR1 is MNHEY and CDR2 is SMNVEV (reference sequence). CDR3 sequence reads: CASSLYDRWDTQYF. CDR3 bases: TGTGCCAGCAGTTTATACGACCGTTGGGATACGCAGTATTTT.

This clone was counted once. The chain links TRBV27 to TRBJ2-7, with TRBD2 identical over 9 bases. The V and J ends lost 5 bases and 0 bases, in that order; junction bases with no gene match: 5. This CDR3 comprises 15 residues. The germline CDR1 and CDR2 sequences are MNHEY and SMNVEV (reference sequence). In DNA, the CDR3 is TGTGCCAGCAGTCTACGCGGGGGGGCCTCCTACGAGCAGTACTTC. Protein sequence: CASSLRGGASYEQYF.

The chain carries TRBV30 and TRBJ1-1; 10 bases align to TRBD1. The V segment lost 3 bases and the J segment 6 bases; nucleotides outside the gene matches: 25. The length of the CDR3 is 20 residues. Germline V gives CDR1 GTSNPN, CDR2 SVGIG (reference sequence). CDR3 in DNA: TGTGCCTGGAGCGATGTGACAGGGGGCTTCGTGTCTCGGGTGGATGCTGAAGCTTTCTTT. It specifies CAWSDVTGGFVSRVDAEAFF. Looking up the rest from reference TRBV30 and TRBJ1-1 gives the full variable domain: SQTIHQWPATLVQPVGSPLSLECTVEGTSNPNLYWYRQAAGRGLQLLFYSVGIGQISSEVPQNLSASRPQDRQFILSSKKLLLSDSGFYLCAWSDVTGGFVSRVDAEAFFGQGTRLTVV.

This clone showed up just once. This chain links TRBV9 with TRBJ1-2; D unresolved. Trimming pared 2 bases from V and 2 bases from J, leaving 7 bases between. This CDR3 has 13 residues. CDR1 SGDLS and CDR2 YYNGEE come from the germline V gene. The CDR3 DNA reads TGTGCCAGCAGCGTTTCAGAGAACTATGGCTACACCTTC. Its translation is CASSVSENYGYTF. The whole variable domain, remainder taken from reference TRBV9 and TRBJ1-2, is DSGVTQTPKHLITATGQRVTLRCSPRSGDLSVYWYQQSLDQGLQFLIQYYNGEERAKGNILERFSAQQFPDLHSELNLSSLELGDSALYFCASSVSENYGYTFGSGTRLTVV.

This chain uses TRBV9 with TRBJ2-1; 10 positions agree with TRBD1. CDR3 length equals 16 residues. From germline, CDR1 is SGDLS and CDR2 YYNGEE. V lost 0 bases and J lost 4; bases outside the gene matches: 4. CDR3 nucleotides: TGTGCCAGCAGCGTAGAGGGGACAGGGGTGTACAATGAGCAGTTCTTC. This sequence encodes CASSVEGTGVYNEQFF.

This clone was seen a single time. CDR3 in amino acids: CASSEDEGTVRDEKLFF. CDR3 bases: TGTGCCAGCAGTGAAGATGAGGGAACGGTGAGGGATGAAAAACTGTTTTTT. V and J are TRBV2 and TRBJ1-4; D ambiguous. Germline lookup yields CDR1 SNHLY and CDR2 FYNNEI. V was shortened by 1 base and J by 6 bases, with 18 bases between the two germline ends. The CDR3 consists of 17 residues.